This entry lists 25 T cell receptor beta chains sequenced from one sample in a study of beta chain features in type 1 diabetes. Antigens for these TCRs are unknown. Overall study findings and caveats: A moderate, significant TCRB CDR3 shortening appeared in type 1 diabetes across four CD4+ subsets.

The entirety of the isolated RNA underwent reverse transcription, so expressed TCRB transcripts were sequenced. Clones were read by immunoSEQ multiplex PCR, and TCRdb kept only the in-frame ones, dropping some. The table has 300,000 to 400,000 clones, roughly 9% seen once. The sequencing sample was made of central memory CD4+ T cells from blood. Receptor source: a man aged 25 to 40 with type 1 diabetes.

The chain has TRBV10-3 and TRBJ2-3; D unresolved. This CDR3 is built from 13 residues. V was cut by 5 bases and J by 0 bases, with 6 bases left in between. Germline V CDR1 and CDR2: ENHRY, SYGVKD. CDR3 sequence (DNA): TGTGCCATCAGTCGAGCAAGCACAGATACGCAGTATTTT. As protein: CAISRASTDTQYF.

This clone turned up a few times. The chain uses TRBV6-6 and TRBJ1-4; D is undetermined. Germline V gene sequence: CDR1 MNHNY, CDR2 SVGAGI (reference sequence). Trimming cost V 6 bases and J 8 bases, with 19 bases left between them. The length of the CDR3 is 15 residues. The CDR3 DNA is TGTGCCAGCAGATTCGAAGCACTCCCTGGGGAAAAACTGTTTTTT. As protein: CASRFEALPGEKLFF.

The V gene is TRBV25-1, the J gene TRBJ2-5; weak D call: TRBD2 (5 bases). The CDR3 spans 16 residues. Germline values: CDR1 MGHDK, CDR2 SYGVNS. The V gene lost 1 base and the J gene lost 2 bases, with 14 bases spanning the gap. DNA for the CDR3: TGTGCCAGCAGTGAATGGGTTAGCGCAGCTCAAGAGACCCAGTACTTC. This codes for CASSEWVSAAQETQYF.

This clone was counted only a few times. The J gene is TRBJ2-1, the V gene TRBV7-2; 13 bases agree with TRBD2. The CDR3 extends over 15 amino acids. V lost 8 bases and J lost 10; bases outside the gene matches: 11. Germline CDR1 SGHTA, CDR2 FQGNSA. In DNA form, the CDR3 reads TGTGCCAGCGGACCCCGACTAGCGGGGGGAGGGGAGCAGTTCTTC. This sequence encodes CASGPRLAGGGEQFF.

This clone was found a few times. The chain employs TRBV2 and TRBJ1-2; 9 bases map to TRBD1. This CDR3 has 15 amino acids. The J segment lost 0 bases and the V segment lost 6 bases, leaving 5 bases of the junction unmatched. Germline CDR1 reads SNHLY; CDR2 reads FYNNEI. The CDR3 region is CASSGDRATNYGYTF. CDR3 in DNA: TGTGCCAGCAGCGGGGACAGGGCTACTAACTATGGCTACACCTTC.

This chain links TRBV13 with TRBJ1-2; D not resolved. Germline CDR1 reads PRHDT; CDR2 reads FYEKMQ (reference sequence). This CDR3 comprises 12 residues. V gave up 3 bases and J gave up 1 base, with 3 bases separating them. In DNA, the CDR3 is TGTGCCAGCAGCTTGGGTAACTATGGCTACACCTTC. Translating gives CASSLGNYGYTF. Looking up the rest from reference TRBV13 and TRBJ1-2 gives the full variable domain: AAGVIQSPRHLIKEKRETATLKCYPIPRHDTVYWYQQGPGQDPQFLISFYEKMQSDKGSIPDRFSAQQFSDYHSELNMSSLELGDSALYFCASSLGNYGYTFGSGTRLTVV.

V usage is TRBV5-6 and J usage is TRBJ1-5, with D maybe TRBD1 (5 bases). Germline V CDR1 and CDR2: SGHDT, YYEEEE. V was clipped by 4 bases and J by 2 bases, with 10 bases between them. The CDR3 contains 14 residues. In DNA form, the CDR3 reads TGTGCCAGCAGCATTGGGGGAGGCAATCAGCCCCAGCATTTT. This codes for CASSIGGGNQPQHF.

There are a few counts of this clone. The same CDR3 arises from other DNA sequences in this sample as well. This chain links TRBV28 with TRBJ1-2; 7 nucleotides align to TRBD1. The CDR3 runs to 12 residues. CDR1 is MDHEN and CDR2 is SYDVKM in the germline V gene. The J segment lost 8 bases and the V segment lost 2 bases, leaving 2 bases of the junction unmatched. The CDR3, as DNA: TGTGCCAGCAGTTTAAACAGGGGAGGCTACACCTTC. As protein: CASSLNRGGYTF.

On this clone: Other DNA sequences in this sample translate to the same CDR3. This rearrangement joins TRBV5-1 to TRBJ2-3, with 10 bases identical to TRBD2. CDR3 size: 15 residues. Germline loops: CDR1 SGHRS, CDR2 YFSETQ. The J segment lost 5 bases and the V segment lost 4 bases, leaving 7 bases of the junction unmatched. This chain's CDR3 is CASSLGLADGDTQYF. The CDR3 DNA follows: TGCGCCAGCAGCCTCGGACTAGCGGACGGAGATACGCAGTATTTT.

In its sample, this clone was seen a few times. V gene TRBV29-1 combines with J gene TRBJ1-2, with no clear D. The V end was cut by 4 bases, the J end by 2 bases, with 11 bases between. Germline CDR1 reads SQVTM; CDR2 reads ANQGSEA. The CDR3 contains 13 residues. CDR3 in amino acids: CSVGGSGNYGYTF. The CDR3 DNA reads TGCAGCGTTGGCGGCAGCGGGAACTATGGCTACACCTTC.

This clone was picked up a small number of times. J is TRBJ2-7 and V is TRBV9; D may be TRBD2 (5 bases). With 0 bases removed from V and 0 bases from J, the gap between germline ends came to 10 bases. Germline CDR1 and CDR2: SGDLS and YYNGEE. The CDR3 contains 15 residues. Here the CDR3 DNA reads TGTGCCAGCAGCGTAGAAGCGGTTAGCTCCTACGAGCAGTACTTC. The encoded protein is CASSVEAVSSYEQYF.

This clone occurred a few times. Its ends do not fully match the called genes, so a read error is possible. The chain links TRBV10-3 to TRBJ1-2; 7 nucleotides align to TRBD1. This CDR3 spans 17 amino acids. CDR1 is ENHRY and CDR2 is SYGVKD in the germline V gene. The CDR3 region is CASSPPAGQSANYGYTF. DNA for the CDR3: TGTGCCAGCAGTCCGCCAGCGGGACAGTCAGCTAACTATGGCTACACCTTC.

This clone was seen only a few times. Other DNA sequences in the sample encode the same CDR3. The rearrangement links TRBV11-2 to TRBJ1-1, with 9 nucleotides matching TRBD1. From germline, CDR1 is SGHAT and CDR2 FQNNGV. V lost 3 bases to trimming and J lost 2 bases; unmatched junction nucleotides: 1. The CDR3 contains 14 residues. Here the CDR3 reads CASSLTGGNTEAFF. CDR3 bases: TGTGCCAGCAGCTTGACAGGGGGAAACACTGAAGCTTTCTTT. Filled out from reference TRBV11-2 and TRBJ1-1, the complete variable domain reads EAGVAQSPRYKIIEKRQSVAFWCNPISGHATLYWYQQILGQGPKLLIQFQNNGVVDDSQLPKDRFSAERLKGVDSTLKIQPAKLEDSAVYLCASSLTGGNTEAFFGQGTRLTVV.

This clone occurred a few times. The chain uses TRBV5-1 and TRBJ2-7, with a weak D call TRBD2 (5 bases). The germline V and J ends were trimmed by 1 base and 3 bases, with 11 bases remaining between them. The CDR3 is 14 amino acids. Germline V gene data show CDR1 as SGHRS and CDR2 as YFSETQ. CDR3 DNA sequence: TGCGCCAGCAGCTTGCAGGACTCGGGCTACGAGCAGTACTTC. Protein: CASSLQDSGYEQYF.

The chain couples TRBV5-1 to TRBJ1-6; TRBD1 agrees at 7 bases. Germline V gene sequence: CDR1 SGHRS, CDR2 YFSETQ. The J segment lost 7 bases and the V segment lost 0 bases, leaving 4 bases of the junction unmatched. CDR3 size: 15 residues. The CDR3 nucleotides read TGCGCCAGCAGCTTGGAGGGACAGAAGAATTCACCCCTCCACTTT. Its protein is CASSLEGQKNSPLHF. Combining the CDR3 with reference TRBV5-1 and TRBJ1-6 gives the whole variable domain KAGVTQTPRYLIKTRGQQVTLSCSPISGHRSVSWYQQTPGQGLQFLFEYFSETQRNKGNFPGRFSGRQFSNSRSEMNVSTLELGDSALYLCASSLEGQKNSPLHFGNGTRLTVT.

This chain links TRBV6-5 with TRBJ1-2, with no clear D. CDR3 size: 13 residues. Germline V CDR1 and CDR2: MNHEY, SVGAGI. Deletions cut 6 bases from V and 8 bases from J, with 16 bases between. CDR3 protein: CASSKKGTGGYTF. In DNA form, the CDR3 reads TGTGCCAGCAGCAAAAAAGGAACCGGAGGCTACACCTTC.

This clone was observed a handful of times. V usage is TRBV5-1 and J usage is TRBJ2-2, with 8 bases matching TRBD1. The CDR3 covers 14 residues. Germline values: CDR1 SGHRS, CDR2 YFSETQ. J gave up 3 bases and V 3 bases, and 1 base lay outside the gene matches. The CDR3 reads CASSSGQDTGELFF. The CDR3, as DNA: TGCGCCAGCAGCTCGGGACAGGACACCGGGGAGCTGTTTTTT.

The rearrangement uses TRBV7-2 and TRBJ2-7; 13 bases match TRBD2. The CDR3 covers 15 residues. Germline V gene lookup returns CDR1 SGHTA and CDR2 FQGNSA. Losses at the gene ends were 5 bases for V and 3 bases for J; bases not matched to a gene: 4. The CDR3, as DNA: TGTGCCAGCAGCAAAGGACTAGCGGGGGACTACGAGCAGTACTTC. Translation: CASSKGLAGDYEQYF.

This clone occurred a few times. This chain links TRBV7-8 with TRBJ2-6; 7 bases agree with TRBD1. V was pared by 11 bases and J by 0 bases, with 4 bases of the junction left unmatched. Germline V CDR1 and CDR2: SGHVS, FQNEAQ. CDR3 length: 14 amino acids. The CDR3 reads CAGRQGSGANVLTF. DNA for the CDR3: TGTGCCGGGAGACAGGGCTCTGGGGCCAACGTCCTGACTTTC. The entire variable domain, with the rest obtained from reference TRBV7-8 and TRBJ2-6, is as follows: GAGVSQSPRYKVAKRGQDVALRCDPISGHVSLFWYQQALGQGPEFLTYFQNEAQLDKSGLPSDRFFAERPEGSVSTLKIQRTQQEDSAVYLCAGRQGSGANVLTFGAGSRLTVL.

The sample holds a few counts of this clone. The chain combines TRBV7-9 with TRBJ1-3; no clear D. The CDR3 totals 14 residues. Germline CDR1 reads SEHNR; CDR2 reads FQNEAQ (reference sequence). Trimming pared 3 bases from V and 4 bases from J, leaving 10 bases between. The CDR3 sequence is CASSLDGPGNTIYF. CDR3 nucleotides: TGTGCCAGCAGCTTGGATGGGCCGGGAAACACCATATATTTT.

This clone has only a few counts. The rearrangement joins TRBV7-2 to TRBJ2-3, with TRBD2 matching over 8 bases. The V gene's germline CDR1 is SGHTA and CDR2 FQGNSA. V trimming: 1 base; J trimming: 2 bases; junction bases outside the gene matches: 8. This CDR3 region has 17 residues. DNA for the CDR3: TGTGCCAGCAGCTTAGGAGTGGCGGGGGGTAACACAGATACGCAGTATTTT. It specifies CASSLGVAGGNTDTQYF.

J is TRBJ2-5 and V is TRBV4-3, with TRBD2 as a possible D gene (7 bases). CDR1 is LGHNA, CDR2 YSLEER, per germline. The ends were cut back, 1 base at V and 7 bases at J, with 19 bases in the middle. This CDR3 region has 16 residues. This CDR3 reads CASSQGRGAGAVTQYF. The CDR3 DNA sequence: TGCGCCAGCAGCCAAGGACGCGGGGCGGGGGCCGTGACCCAGTACTTC.

Ten or more counts support this clone. The gene calls are TRBV7-9 and TRBJ2-1; possible D gene TRBD2, 6 bases. The CDR3 length is 14 residues. Trimming left V 5 bases short and J 7 bases short, with 15 bases between. From germline, CDR1 is SEHNR and CDR2 FQNEAQ (reference sequence). CDR3 residues: CASSPRLEANEQFF. The CDR3 DNA sequence: TGTGCCAGCAGCCCCAGACTAGAGGCAAATGAGCAGTTCTTC.

There are a few counts of this clone. The chain links TRBV7-2 to TRBJ2-3, with TRBD2 matching 7 bases. This CDR3 has 15 amino acids. The germline gives CDR1 SGHTA, CDR2 FQGNSA. Losses at the gene ends were 5 bases for V and 1 base for J; bases not matched to a gene: 6. CDR3 region: CASSLQSGGTDTQYF. The CDR3 coding sequence is TGTGCCAGCAGCCTCCAAAGCGGGGGCACAGATACGCAGTATTTT. The full variable domain, rest sourced from reference TRBV7-2 and TRBJ2-3, is GAGVSQSPSNKVTEKGKDVELRCDPISGHTALYWYRQSLGQGLEFLIYFQGNSAPDKSGLPSDRFSAERTGGSVSTLTIQRTQQEDSAVYLCASSLQSGGTDTQYFGPGTRLTVL.

The genes are TRBV7-2 and TRBJ1-2, with D perhaps TRBD1 (5 bases). The CDR3 runs to 14 residues. Germline CDR1 SGHTA, CDR2 FQGNSA. Trimming left V 1 base short and J 4 bases short, with 10 bases between. This CDR3 reads CASSLELGTYGYTF. In nucleotides, the CDR3 is TGTGCCAGCAGCTTAGAGTTGGGGACCTATGGCTACACCTTC.